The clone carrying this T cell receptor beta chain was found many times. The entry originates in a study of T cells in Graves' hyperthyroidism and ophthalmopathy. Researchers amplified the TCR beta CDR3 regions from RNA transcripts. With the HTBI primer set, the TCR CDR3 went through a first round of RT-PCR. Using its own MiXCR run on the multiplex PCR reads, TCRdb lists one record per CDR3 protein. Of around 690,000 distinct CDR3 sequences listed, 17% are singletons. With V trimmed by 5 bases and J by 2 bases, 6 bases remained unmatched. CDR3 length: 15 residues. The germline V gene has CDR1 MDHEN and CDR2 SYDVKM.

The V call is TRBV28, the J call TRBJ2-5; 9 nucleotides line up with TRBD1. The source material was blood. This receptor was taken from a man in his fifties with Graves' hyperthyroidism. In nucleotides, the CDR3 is TGTGCCAGCAGTCCGGGACAGGGAGTTCAAGAGACCCAGTACTTC. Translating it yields CASSPGQGVQETQYF.